The clone carrying this T cell receptor (beta chain) was picked up one time. The data were obtained in a study of cytomegalovirus exposure and HLA in healthy donors. The CDR3 is 15 residues long. V lost 3 bases, J lost 5 bases, and 8 bases stayed unmatched. Germline V gene lookup returns CDR1 LNHDA and CDR2 SQIVND (reference sequence). A multiplex PCR was run with 60 Vbeta primers and 13 Jbeta primers. Produced via immunoSEQ multiplex PCR; TCRdb's table is partial and in-frame only. The sample shows roughly 200,000 clones, almost 70% of them seen only once. The sample was PBMCs. This sequence was found in a man aged 35 to 55 in good health and CMV-seropositive. The chain employs TRBV19 and TRBJ1-2; 8 positions agree with TRBD1. The CDR3 loop is CASSIFGRTGYGYTF. In nucleotides, the CDR3 is TGTGCCAGTAGTATCTTCGGGAGGACAGGGTATGGCTACACCTTC.